Below, 32 T cell receptor beta chains from the same sample are listed, as sequenced in a study of T cell responses to AZD1222 COVID-19 vaccine. Sequenced by immunoSEQ multiplex PCR; TCRdb stores in-frame clones only, minus some. Among about 140,000 clones listed, 90% to 95% were seen once. The sequencing here drew on peripheral blood, taken after recovery from COVID-19. These receptors all stem from an adult who had recovered from COVID-19.

The count of this clone is one. The chain has TRBV4-2 and TRBJ2-1; 7 bases align to TRBD1. This CDR3 is built from 15 residues. Germline V gene data show CDR1 as LGHNA and CDR2 as YNFKEQ. With V trimmed by 4 bases and J by 8 bases, 11 bases remained unmatched. CDR3 loop: CASSPQTGPTDEQFF. CDR3 nucleotides: TGTGCCAGCAGCCCGCAGACAGGGCCTACCGATGAGCAGTTCTTC.

The chain uses TRBV30 and TRBJ1-2; 7 bases fit TRBD1. The V segment lost 8 bases and the J segment 4 bases; nucleotides outside the gene matches: 16. This CDR3 has 15 amino acids. Germline CDR1 reads GTSNPN; CDR2 reads SVGIG (reference sequence). The CDR3 spells CAVWNSGTASYGYTF. The DNA of the CDR3 is TGTGCCGTTTGGAATTCCGGGACAGCCAGCTATGGCTACACCTTC.

The chain recombines TRBV7-3 with TRBJ2-2, with D possibly being TRBD1 or TRBD2 (5 bases each). From germline, CDR1 is SGHTA and CDR2 FQGTGA. V dropped 2 bases and J dropped 6 bases, with 16 bases sitting between them. The CDR3 has 16 amino acids. The CDR3 bases are TGTGCCAGCAGCTTATGGGGGAGAGGGGTCCCCGGGGAGCTGTTTTTT. Its translation is CASSLWGRGVPGELFF.

This clone was recorded once. The CDR3 DNA follows: TGTGCCAGCAGTTTTGGGGGGAGCTCCTACGAGCAGTACTTC. Translated: CASSFGGSSYEQYF. The chain recombines TRBV27 with TRBJ2-7; possibly TRBD2 for D (6 bases). The CDR3 covers 14 residues. Per the germline V gene, CDR1 is MNHEY and CDR2 is SMNVEV (reference sequence). The V end was cut by 3 bases, the J end by 0 bases, with 9 bases between.

The genes are TRBV20-1 and TRBJ2-7, with 7 nucleotides matching TRBD1. Germline values: CDR1 DFQATT, CDR2 SNEGSKA (reference sequence). CDR3 size: 15 residues. With V trimmed by 3 bases and J by 4 bases, 12 bases remained unmatched. This chain's CDR3 is CSASRFRDSIYEQYF. CDR3 sequence (DNA): TGCAGTGCTAGTCGCTTCCGGGACAGCATTTACGAGCAGTACTTC.

The V call is TRBV19, the J call TRBJ2-2; possibly TRBD1 for D (6 bases). V shed 3 bases and J shed 1 base, with 9 bases lying between them. Germline V lookup: CDR1 LNHDA, CDR2 SQIVND (reference sequence). The CDR3 consists of 15 residues. The CDR3 is CASSILTGNTGELFF. The CDR3 nucleotides read TGTGCCAGTAGTATCTTGACAGGGAACACCGGGGAGCTGTTTTTT.

V and J are TRBV7-3 and TRBJ2-7; D is uncertain. V was shortened by 0 bases and J by 0 bases, with 9 bases between the two germline ends. The germline V gene encodes CDR1 SGHTA and CDR2 FQGTGA. There are 15 residues in the CDR3. CDR3 residues: CASSLTGHPSYEQYF. For the CDR3, the DNA is TGTGCCAGCAGCTTAACAGGGCATCCCTCCTACGAGCAGTACTTC.

The chain uses TRBV10-3 and TRBJ2-1; TRBD2 agrees at 9 bases. V lost 0 bases, J lost 7 bases, and 7 bases stayed unmatched. The CDR3 has 16 amino acids. Germline CDR1 is ENHRY and CDR2 is SYGVKD. The CDR3 sequence is CAISESNSGSRNEQFF. The CDR3 nucleotides read TGTGCCATCAGTGAGTCAAATAGCGGGAGTAGAAATGAGCAGTTCTTC.

This clone appeared a few times. V gene TRBV3-1 (or the pseudogene TRBV3-2) combines with J gene TRBJ1-2; D call uncertain. The germline V and J ends were trimmed by 0 bases and 8 bases, with 10 bases remaining between them. The CDR3 totals 13 residues. The germline V gene has CDR1 LGHDT and CDR2 YNNKEL (reference sequence). Here the CDR3 reads CASSQDPGWGYTF. The DNA for the CDR3 is TGTGCCAGCAGCCAAGACCCAGGCTGGGGCTACACCTTC.

CDR3: CASGGDGSSTDTQYF. Written as DNA, the CDR3 is TGCGCCAGCGGGGGGGACGGATCTAGCACAGATACGCAGTATTTT. The chain uses TRBV5-1 and TRBJ2-3; TRBD2 agrees at 7 bases. The length of the CDR3 is 15 residues. Trimming at V came to 7 bases and at J to 0 bases, leaving 8 bases not matched to a gene. Germline V lookup: CDR1 SGHRS, CDR2 YFSETQ.

CDR3 region: CASGLVLGPGQGTNEQFF. For the CDR3, the DNA is TGTGCTAGTGGTTTGGTACTAGGGCCGGGACAGGGGACAAATGAGCAGTTCTTC. The rearrangement links TRBV12-5 to TRBJ2-1; 10 bases are a match to TRBD1. The CDR3 loop spans 18 amino acids. The V gene's germline CDR1 is LGHNT and CDR2 FRNRAP. The junction had 12 bases not matched to a gene; V was cut back by 0 bases and J by 7 bases. Based on the CDR3 plus reference TRBV12-5 and TRBJ2-1, the full variable domain is DARVTQTPRHKVTEMGQEVTMRCQPILGHNTVFWYRQTMMQGLELLAYFRNRAPLDDSGMPKDRFSAEMPDATLATLKIQPSEPRDSAVYFCASGLVLGPGQGTNEQFFGPGTRLTVL.

This chain's CDR3 is CASSLTPRQGGRVQETQYF. DNA for the CDR3: TGCGCCAGCAGCTTGACTCCGAGACAGGGCGGAAGAGTCCAAGAGACCCAGTACTTC. The V gene is TRBV5-1, the J gene TRBJ2-5; TRBD1 matches 7 bases. The V segment lost 1 base and the J segment 1 base; nucleotides outside the gene matches: 16. CDR1 is SGHRS, CDR2 YFSETQ, per germline. The CDR3 covers 19 residues.

This clone was seen a single time. The V and J genes are TRBV29-1 and TRBJ1-2; weak D call: TRBD1 (5 bases). V was clipped by 7 bases and J by 6 bases, with 18 bases between them. Germline values: CDR1 SQVTM, CDR2 ANQGSEA. This CDR3 is built from 13 residues. The CDR3 loop reads CSATQRGYHGYTF. In DNA form, the CDR3 reads TGCAGCGCTACCCAGCGGGGGTATCATGGCTACACCTTC.

The J gene is TRBJ1-5, the V gene TRBV7-8, with TRBD1 matching 7 bases. The CDR3 consists of 13 residues. Germline lookup yields CDR1 SGHVS and CDR2 FQNEAQ. V trimming: 3 bases; J trimming: 9 bases; junction bases outside the gene matches: 5. CDR3 region: CASSFQGEWPQHF. Written as DNA, the CDR3 is TGTGCCAGCAGCTTTCAGGGGGAATGGCCCCAGCATTTT. The full variable domain, in which reference TRBV7-8 and TRBJ1-5 provide the parts outside the CDR3, is GAGVSQSPRYKVAKRGQDVALRCDPISGHVSLFWYQQALGQGPEFLTYFQNEAQLDKSGLPSDRFFAERPEGSVSTLKIQRTQQEDSAVYLCASSFQGEWPQHFGDGTRLSIL.

V and J are TRBV30 and TRBJ1-1; D call uncertain. The CDR3 length is 12 residues. Trimming pared 4 bases from V and 0 bases from J, leaving 6 bases between. The germline V gene encodes CDR1 GTSNPN and CDR2 SVGIG (reference sequence). This chain's CDR3 is CAWTPMNTEAFF. The DNA for the CDR3 is TGTGCCTGGACTCCAATGAACACTGAAGCTTTCTTT.

This clone was counted a single time. V usage is TRBV6-1 and J usage is TRBJ1-5; TRBD1 matches 8 bases. Germline trimming cut 0 bases from V and 2 bases from J; bases unmatched to any gene: 3. CDR1 is MNHNS, CDR2 SASEGT, per germline. CDR3 length: 16 residues. The CDR3 DNA sequence: TGTGCCAGCAGTGAAGCAGGGACAGGTGGCAATCAGCCCCAGCATTTT. This translates into CASSEAGTGGNQPQHF.

The V call is TRBV28, the J call TRBJ1-2; D possibly corresponds to TRBD1 (6 bases). This CDR3 has 15 amino acids. V shed 3 bases and J shed 1 base, with 12 bases lying between them. Germline assignment: CDR1 MDHEN and CDR2 SYDVKM. The CDR3: CASSLTAGVNYGYTF. As DNA, the CDR3 is TGTGCCAGCAGTTTGACGGCAGGGGTTAACTATGGCTACACCTTC.

The chain has TRBV3-1 (or the pseudogene TRBV3-2) and TRBJ2-1; 7 bases match TRBD2. Trimming took 1 base from V and 0 from J; bases not matched to a gene: 3. Germline V gives CDR1 LGHDT, CDR2 YNNKEL (reference sequence). This CDR3 comprises 16 residues. The CDR3 DNA follows: TGTGCCAGCAGCCAAGGCGGGAGCAGCTCCTACAATGAGCAGTTCTTC. Encoded protein: CASSQGGSSSYNEQFF.

The chain combines TRBV11-2 with TRBJ2-7; D is undetermined. The CDR3 spans 14 residues. Germline CDR1 and CDR2: SGHAT and FQNNGV. Trimming removed 1 base at V and 1 base at J, with 8 bases between. Here the CDR3 reads CASSLVPVSYEQYF. Written as DNA, the CDR3 is TGTGCCAGCAGCTTAGTTCCGGTATCCTACGAGCAGTACTTC.

This rearrangement joins TRBV2 to TRBJ1-5; D gene unclear. The V gene lost 0 bases and the J gene lost 13 bases, with 10 bases spanning the gap. Germline V lookup: CDR1 SNHLY, CDR2 FYNNEI. The CDR3 consists of 12 residues. The CDR3 reads CASSEALGTQHF. The CDR3 region has the DNA TGTGCCAGCAGTGAAGCCTTGGGAACTCAGCATTTT.

This chain uses TRBV7-3 with TRBJ2-3, with D tentatively TRBD2 (7 bases). CDR3 length: 16 amino acids. The V and J ends lost 4 bases and 4 bases respectively, with 18 bases between them. Germline assignment: CDR1 SGHTA and CDR2 FQGTGA. CDR3 in amino acids: CASSSQGGVSADTQYF. The DNA of the CDR3 is TGTGCCAGCAGCTCCCAAGGGGGGGTGAGCGCAGATACGCAGTATTTT. Together with reference TRBV7-3 and TRBJ2-3, the CDR3 gives the full variable domain: GAGVSQTPSNKVTEKGKYVELRCDPISGHTALYWYRQSLGQGPEFLIYFQGTGAADDSGLPNDRFFAVRPEGSVSTLKIQRTERGDSAVYLCASSSQGGVSADTQYFGPGTRLTVL.

The CDR3: CASSLRTGDTEAFF. CDR3 DNA: TGTGCCAGCAGTTTAAGGACAGGGGACACTGAAGCTTTCTTT. The chain has TRBV28 and TRBJ1-1, with 9 bases that match TRBD1. Germline CDR1 MDHEN, CDR2 SYDVKM. V dropped 2 bases and J dropped 3; count of bases not matched to a gene: 1. The CDR3 runs 14 residues.

Here the CDR3 DNA reads TGCGCCAGCAGCTTGGAATTTGGTCCAGTCGGGACTGAAGCTTTCTTT. As protein: CASSLEFGPVGTEAFF. The rearrangement uses TRBV5-1 and TRBJ1-1; D gene uncertain. Trimming stripped 0 bases from V and 5 bases from J, with 17 bases between. Germline CDR1 SGHRS, CDR2 YFSETQ. CDR3 size: 16 residues.

The chain couples TRBV14 to TRBJ2-1, with 8 bases identical to TRBD2. Germline trimming cut 7 bases from V and 10 bases from J; bases unmatched to any gene: 6. Germline CDR1 and CDR2: SGHDN and FVKESK. This CDR3 has 12 residues. CDR3 in DNA: TGTGCCAGCAATTACGCGGGAGGAGAGCAGTTCTTC. This translates into CASNYAGGEQFF.

This chain joins TRBV5-6 and TRBJ2-2; 8 bases match TRBD2. CDR1 is SGHDT and CDR2 is YYEEEE in the germline V gene. The CDR3 covers 19 residues. V lost 4 bases and J lost 4; bases outside the gene matches: 18. CDR3 DNA sequence: TGTGCCAGCAGCCACGCCGGGGGAGCGGGAGATCCGAGCACCGGGGAGCTGTTTTTT. Its translation: CASSHAGGAGDPSTGELFF.

This clone was seen only once. This sequence joins TRBV28 and TRBJ1-2; D is possibly TRBD1 (5 bases). V was cut by 4 bases and J by 2 bases, with 17 bases left in between. There are 16 residues in the CDR3. The V gene's germline CDR1 is MDHEN and CDR2 SYDVKM. CDR3 in DNA: TGTGCCAGCAGTTCGCAAATGTGGGCAGGGAACTATGGCTACACCTTC. As protein: CASSSQMWAGNYGYTF.

This sequence joins TRBV5-1 and TRBJ2-5; 8 bases line up with TRBD1. The CDR3 contains 15 residues. J gave up 2 bases and V 4 bases, and 7 bases lay outside the gene matches. From germline, CDR1 is SGHRS and CDR2 YFSETQ. CDR3 nucleotides: TGCGCCAGCAGCACGACAGGGGCCCGTCAAGAGACCCAGTACTTC. It specifies CASSTTGARQETQYF.

The V and J genes are TRBV9 and TRBJ1-1, with D tentatively TRBD1 (5 bases). The germline CDR1 and CDR2 sequences are SGDLS and YYNGEE. This CDR3 has 12 amino acids. Trimming cost V 2 bases and J 6 bases, with 8 bases left between them. The CDR3 here is CASSVGGAEAFF. The CDR3 DNA is TGTGCCAGCAGCGTTGGGGGAGCTGAAGCTTTCTTT.

The rearrangement links TRBV19 to TRBJ1-1; possible D gene TRBD1, 6 bases. The V end was cut by 7 bases, the J end by 5 bases, with 14 bases between. Germline lookup yields CDR1 LNHDA and CDR2 SQIVND (reference sequence). The CDR3 runs 13 residues. The CDR3 here is CASKGDLGTEAFF. Here the CDR3 DNA reads TGTGCCAGTAAGGGGGACCTTGGGACTGAAGCTTTCTTT.

J is TRBJ2-1 and V is TRBV5-1, with D possibly matching TRBD2 (6 bases). This CDR3 is built from 15 residues. CDR1 is SGHRS, CDR2 YFSETQ, per germline. V dropped 2 bases and J dropped 0 bases, with 9 bases sitting between them. In nucleotides, the CDR3 is TGCGCCAGCAGCTTCGACGGGAGCTCCTACAATGAGCAGTTCTTC. Translation: CASSFDGSSYNEQFF.

The gene calls are TRBV24-1 and TRBJ2-1, with D maybe TRBD2 (6 bases). Germline V gene lookup returns CDR1 KGHDR and CDR2 SFDVKD. The length of the CDR3 is 15 residues. V was pared by 6 bases and J by 3 bases, with 14 bases between. CDR3 protein: CATSSTRRGYNEQFF. For the CDR3, the DNA is TGTGCCACCAGTTCGACTCGGAGGGGCTACAATGAGCAGTTCTTC.

The rearrangement links TRBV15 to TRBJ2-7; maybe TRBD1 (6 bases). CDR3 length: 16 residues. Trimming cost V 1 base and J 3 bases, with 16 bases left between them. Germline V CDR1 and CDR2: LNHNV, YYDKDF (reference sequence). CDR3 residues: CATSRGGLDRIYEQYF. DNA for the CDR3: TGTGCCACCAGCAGAGGCGGATTAGACAGGATCTACGAGCAGTACTTC.